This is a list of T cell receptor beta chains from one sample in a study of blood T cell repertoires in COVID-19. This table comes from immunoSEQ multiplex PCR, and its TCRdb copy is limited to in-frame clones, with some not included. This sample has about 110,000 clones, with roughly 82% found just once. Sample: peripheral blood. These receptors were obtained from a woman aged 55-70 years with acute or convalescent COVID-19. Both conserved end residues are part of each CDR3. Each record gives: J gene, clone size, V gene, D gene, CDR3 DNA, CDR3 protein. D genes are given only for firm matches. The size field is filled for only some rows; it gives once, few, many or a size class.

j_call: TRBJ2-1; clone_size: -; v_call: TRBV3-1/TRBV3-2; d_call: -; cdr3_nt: TGTGCCAGCAGCCATCCTACAACTAGATTCCAGTTCTTC; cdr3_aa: CASSHPTTRFQFF
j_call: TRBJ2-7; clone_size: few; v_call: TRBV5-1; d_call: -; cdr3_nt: TGCGCCAGCAGCTTGGGTTCCGGGACTGAGACCGAGCAGTACTTC; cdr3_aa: CASSLGSGTETEQYF
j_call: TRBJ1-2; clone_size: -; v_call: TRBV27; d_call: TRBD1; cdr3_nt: TGTGCCAGCAGTGGGGACAGAAGGGACTATGGCTACACCTTC; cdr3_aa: CASSGDRRDYGYTF
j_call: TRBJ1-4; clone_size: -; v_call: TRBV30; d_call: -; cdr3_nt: TGTGCCTGGAGTGGTAGGGGGACTAATGAAAAACTGTTTTTT; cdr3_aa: CAWSGRGTNEKLFF
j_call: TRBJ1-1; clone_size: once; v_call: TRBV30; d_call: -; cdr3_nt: TGTGCCTCAACTTCGTTAACCGAAGCTTTCTTT; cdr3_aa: CASTSLTEAFF
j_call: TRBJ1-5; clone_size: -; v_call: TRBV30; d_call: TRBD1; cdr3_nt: TGTGCCTGGACTAGACAGGGTAATCAGCCCCAGCATTTT; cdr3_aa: CAWTRQGNQPQHF
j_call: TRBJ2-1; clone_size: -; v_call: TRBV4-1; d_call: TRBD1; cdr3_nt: TGCGCCAGCAGCCACCCCAACCAGGGGGTGCAGTTCTTC; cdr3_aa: CASSHPNQGVQFF
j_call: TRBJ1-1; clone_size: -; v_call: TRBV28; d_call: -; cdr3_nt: TGTGCCAGCAGCCTATACAAGGGGAACATGAACACTGAAGCTTTCTTT; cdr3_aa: CASSLYKGNMNTEAFF
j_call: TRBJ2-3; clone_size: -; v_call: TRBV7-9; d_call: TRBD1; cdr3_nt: TGTGCCAGCAGCACCAGGGGCACAGGGGGAGGTGTGCAGTATTTT; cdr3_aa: CASSTRGTGGGVQYF
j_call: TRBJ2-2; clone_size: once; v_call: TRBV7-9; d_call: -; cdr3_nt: TGTGCCAGCAGCTTAGCAGTACTGGTCGGGGAGCTGTTTTTT; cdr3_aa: CASSLAVLVGELFF
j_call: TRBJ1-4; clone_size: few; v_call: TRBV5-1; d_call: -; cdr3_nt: TGCGCCAGCAGCTCCTTGAGGGATGATGAAAAACTGTTTTTT; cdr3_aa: CASSSLRDDEKLFF
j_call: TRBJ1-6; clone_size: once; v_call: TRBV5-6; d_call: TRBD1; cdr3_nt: TGTGCCAGCAGCTTACCGGGACAGAAAAATTCACCCCTCCACTTT; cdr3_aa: CASSLPGQKNSPLHF
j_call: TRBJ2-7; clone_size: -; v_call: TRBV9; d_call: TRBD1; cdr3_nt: TGTGCCAGCAGCGTAGAGGGACAGGGGGCCTACGAGCAGTACTTC; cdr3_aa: CASSVEGQGAYEQYF
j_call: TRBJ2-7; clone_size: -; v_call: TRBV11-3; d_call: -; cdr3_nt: TGTGCCAGCAGCTTAAGGGGGTCAACACGCTTAGGATCCTACGAGCAGTACTTC; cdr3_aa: CASSLRGSTRLGSYEQYF
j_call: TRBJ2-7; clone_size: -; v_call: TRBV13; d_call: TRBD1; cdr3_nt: TGTGCCAGCAGCCTTAACAGGGGCGAAAGCTCCTACGAGCAGTACTTC; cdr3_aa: CASSLNRGESSYEQYF
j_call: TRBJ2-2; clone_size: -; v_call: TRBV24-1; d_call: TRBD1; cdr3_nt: TGTGCCACCAGTGATCTCACGGACAGGCGCGGGGAGCTGTTTTTT; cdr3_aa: CATSDLTDRRGELFF
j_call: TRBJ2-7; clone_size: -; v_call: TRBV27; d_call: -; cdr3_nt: TGTGCCAGCGCACTGCAGGGGGGATACGAGCAGTACTTC; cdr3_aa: CASALQGGYEQYF
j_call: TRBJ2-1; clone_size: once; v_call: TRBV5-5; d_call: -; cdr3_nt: TGTGCCAGCAGCGGTATACGAGGAAGCTCCTACAATGAGCAGTTCTTC; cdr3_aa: CASSGIRGSSYNEQFF
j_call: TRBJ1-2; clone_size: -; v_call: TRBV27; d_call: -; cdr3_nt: TGTGCCAGCAGTTTAGAGGTTGAGGGCCACACCTTC; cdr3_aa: CASSLEVEGHTF
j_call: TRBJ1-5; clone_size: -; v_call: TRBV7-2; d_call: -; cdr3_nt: TGTGCCAGCAGCTTATCCAGGGGTCAGCCCCAGCATTTT; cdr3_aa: CASSLSRGQPQHF
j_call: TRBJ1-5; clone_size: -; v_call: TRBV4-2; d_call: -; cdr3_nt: TGTGCCAGCAGCCAGCTGGGAATACTGGGGGGGGGTCAGCCCCAGCATTTT; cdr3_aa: CASSQLGILGGGQPQHF
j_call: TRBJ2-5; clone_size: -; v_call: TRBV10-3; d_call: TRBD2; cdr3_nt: TGTGCCGCCCGGGAGGCCAGAAAAGAGACCCAGTACTTC; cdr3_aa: CAAREARKETQYF
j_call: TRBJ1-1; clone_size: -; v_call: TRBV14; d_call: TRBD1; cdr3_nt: TGTGCCAGCAGCTCTGACAGGGGAAACTTTGGGACTGAAGCTTTCTTT; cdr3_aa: CASSSDRGNFGTEAFF
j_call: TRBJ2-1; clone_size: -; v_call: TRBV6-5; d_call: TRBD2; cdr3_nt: TGTGCCAGCAGTTCGCGGGGGGGAGGTTACAATGAGCAGTTCTTC; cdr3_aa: CASSSRGGGYNEQFF
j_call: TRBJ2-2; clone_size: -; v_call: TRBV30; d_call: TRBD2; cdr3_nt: TGTGCCTGCAGAGGGACTAGCGGGAATGCGAACACCGGGGAGCTGTTTTTT; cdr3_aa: CACRGTSGNANTGELFF
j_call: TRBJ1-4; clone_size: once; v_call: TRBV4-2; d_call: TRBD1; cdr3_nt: TGTGCCAGCAGCCCCTCCGGGACAGGGGATGAAAAACTGTTTTTT; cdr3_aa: CASSPSGTGDEKLFF
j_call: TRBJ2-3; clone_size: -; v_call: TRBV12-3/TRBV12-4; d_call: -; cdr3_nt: TGTGCCAGCAGTCCCCAAAGTAGAGATACGCAGTATTTT; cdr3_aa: CASSPQSRDTQYF
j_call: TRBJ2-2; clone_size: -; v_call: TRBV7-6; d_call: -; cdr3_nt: TGTGCCAGCAGCCCTTGGGGGGGGCTGGACACCGGGGAGCTGTTTTTT; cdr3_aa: CASSPWGGLDTGELFF
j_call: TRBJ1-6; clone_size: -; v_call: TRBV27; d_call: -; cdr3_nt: TGTGCCAGCAAAACCTCTAGAGGAGGCCCTAATTCACCCCTCCACTTT; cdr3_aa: CASKTSRGGPNSPLHF